This section outlines one T cell receptor beta chain sequence together with its context. Its antigen is unknown. TCRdb reprocessed the reads via MiXCR and lists one record per CDR3 protein. The repertoire holds 650,000 to 900,000 distinct CDR3 sequences, about 29% seen once, with 13% in the top ten. These data originate in a study of T cell repertoires in cytomegalovirus infection. Findings and caveats of the study: CMV-specific TCR beta clonotypes restricted by HLA-C were the ones dominating the ex vivo response.

Germline values: CDR1 SEHNR, CDR2 FQNEAQ (reference sequence). CDR3 length equals 12 residues. Trimming removed 6 bases from V and 3 bases from J, with 9 bases in between. Sequences were derived from cultured CD8+ T cells from PBMCs, sampled from culture after CMV antigen stimulation. The chain has TRBV7-9 and TRBJ2-7; D unclear. The receptor was isolated from a human donor in good health (CMV status not recorded). Some clones in this sample may be carry-over from other donors' samples. Written as DNA, the CDR3 is TGTGCCAGCAGAGGCGCCGGCTACGAGCAGTACGTC. Its protein product is CASRGAGYEQYV.